This record looks at one TCR beta chain sequence and its context. The CDR3 loop spans 14 amino acids. Germline CDR1 is SGHNT and CDR2 is YENEEA. The V segment lost 5 bases and the J segment 4 bases; nucleotides outside the gene matches: 5. This entry belongs to a study of early T cells in non-severe SARS-CoV-2 infection. TCRdb used MiXCR to reprocess the 5' RACE reads, holding one entry per CDR3 protein. The sample lists over 80,000 distinct CDR3 sequences; 12% were seen once. This sequence joins TRBV11-3 and TRBJ2-5; 9 bases are a match to TRBD2. This sequence originates from an adult who was a healthcare worker with PCR-confirmed SARS-CoV-2 infection or an uninfected control (not recorded which). The source material was whole blood, sampled at baseline. The CDR3 DNA reads as TGTGCCAGCAGCATAAGCGGGGGGACAGAGACCCAGTACTTC. Translated: CASSISGGTETQYF.